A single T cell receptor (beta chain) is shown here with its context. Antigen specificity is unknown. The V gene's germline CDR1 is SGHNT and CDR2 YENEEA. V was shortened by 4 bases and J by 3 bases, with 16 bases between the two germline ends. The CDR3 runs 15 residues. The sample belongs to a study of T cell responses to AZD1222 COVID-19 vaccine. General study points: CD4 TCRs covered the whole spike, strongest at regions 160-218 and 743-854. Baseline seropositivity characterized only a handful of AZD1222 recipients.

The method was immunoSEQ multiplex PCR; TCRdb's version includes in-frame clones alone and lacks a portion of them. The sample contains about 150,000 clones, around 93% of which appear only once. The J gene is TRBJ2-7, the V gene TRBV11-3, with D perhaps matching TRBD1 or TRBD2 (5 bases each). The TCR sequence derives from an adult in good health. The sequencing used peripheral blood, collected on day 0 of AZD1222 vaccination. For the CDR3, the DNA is TGTGCCAGCAGCTCCCTCCAGGTGGGGGACTACGAGCAGTACTTC. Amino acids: CASSSLQVGDYEQYF.